The present T cell receptor beta chain was sequenced within a study of CD8+ T cells in alopecia areata. Study details: Dosing spanned 6 to 18 months on tofacitinib, then 6 months off drug. Study conclusions and caveats: Clonality in lesional scalp, especially alopecia totalis/universalis, exceeded that of normal scalp.

This sample's treatment: oral pan-JAK inhibitor, 5-10 mg twice daily. The V gene's germline CDR1 is SNHLY and CDR2 FYNNEI. CDR3 length equals 13 residues. With 8 bases removed from V and 4 bases from J, the gap between germline ends came to 14 bases. Extracted RNA was reverse transcribed into cDNA, the sequencing template. The table came from immunoSEQ multiplex PCR; TCRdb's copy has only in-frame clones and leaves some out. This table holds 200,000 to 250,000 clones, 64% found once. In regard to this clone: Its antigen is unknown.

The receptor was derived from a human donor with alopecia areata. V is TRBV2 and J is TRBJ1-2, with D perhaps TRBD1 (5 bases). The starting material was CD4+ T cells sorted from blood, obtained at week 4, from a patient treated with tofacitinib. The chain's CDR3 is CASARGGSYGYTF. The CDR3 DNA reads as TGTGCCAGCGCTCGTGGGGGGTCCTATGGCTACACCTTC.